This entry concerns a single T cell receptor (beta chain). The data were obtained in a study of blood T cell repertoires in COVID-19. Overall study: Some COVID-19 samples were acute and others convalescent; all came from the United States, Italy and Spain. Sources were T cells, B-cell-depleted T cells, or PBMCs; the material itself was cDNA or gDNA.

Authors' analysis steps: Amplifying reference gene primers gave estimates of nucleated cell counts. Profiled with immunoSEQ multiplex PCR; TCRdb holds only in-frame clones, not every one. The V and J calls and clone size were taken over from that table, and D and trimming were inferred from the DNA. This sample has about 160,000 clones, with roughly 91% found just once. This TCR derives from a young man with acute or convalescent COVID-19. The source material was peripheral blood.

This chain's CDR3 is CASSHGLAGVGETQYF. In nucleotides, the CDR3 is TGTGCCAGCAGCCACGGACTAGCGGGAGTAGGTGAGACCCAGTACTTC. This chain connects TRBV3-1 (or the pseudogene TRBV3-2) to TRBJ2-5; 13 bases match TRBD2. The CDR3 contains 16 residues. V lost 3 bases and J lost 5; bases outside the gene matches: 6. The germline V gene has CDR1 LGHDT and CDR2 YNNKEL (reference sequence).